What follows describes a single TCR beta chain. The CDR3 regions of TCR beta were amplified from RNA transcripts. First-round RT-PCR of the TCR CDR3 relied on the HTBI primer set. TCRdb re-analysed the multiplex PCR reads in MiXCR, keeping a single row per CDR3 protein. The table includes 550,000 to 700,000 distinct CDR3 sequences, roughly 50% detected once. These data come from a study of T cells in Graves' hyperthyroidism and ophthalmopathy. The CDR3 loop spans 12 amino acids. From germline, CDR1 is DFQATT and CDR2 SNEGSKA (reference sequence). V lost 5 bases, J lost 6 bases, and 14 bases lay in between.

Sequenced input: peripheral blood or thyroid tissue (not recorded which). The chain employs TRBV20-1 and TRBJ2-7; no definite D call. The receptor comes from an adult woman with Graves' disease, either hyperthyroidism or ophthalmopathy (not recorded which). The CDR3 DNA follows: TGCAGTGCTCAAGCCCCGACGCTCGAGCAGTACTTC. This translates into CSAQAPTLEQYF.